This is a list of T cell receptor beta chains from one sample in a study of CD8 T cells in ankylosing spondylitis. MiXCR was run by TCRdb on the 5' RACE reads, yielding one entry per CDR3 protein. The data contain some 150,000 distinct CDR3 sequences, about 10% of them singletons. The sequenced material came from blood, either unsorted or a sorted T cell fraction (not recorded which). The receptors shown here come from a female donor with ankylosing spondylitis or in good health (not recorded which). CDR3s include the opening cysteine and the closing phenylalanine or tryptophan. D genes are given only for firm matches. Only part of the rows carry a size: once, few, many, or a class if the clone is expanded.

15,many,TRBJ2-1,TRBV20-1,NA,TGCAGTGCTAGATCACTTTTTGCCCGGGCGGATGAGCAGTTCTTC,CSARSLFARADEQFF
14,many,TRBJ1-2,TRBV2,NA,TGTGCCAGCAGTGAAGAAGGGGGAATTAAGGGCTACACCTTC,CASSEEGGIKGYTF
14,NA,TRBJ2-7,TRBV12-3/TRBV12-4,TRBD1,TGTGCCAGCAGCCCGACAGGGGGGACCTACGAGCAGTACTTC,CASSPTGGTYEQYF
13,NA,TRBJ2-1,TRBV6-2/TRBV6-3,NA,TGTGCCAGCAATCCGGACAGCCACAATGAGCAGTTCTTC,CASNPDSHNEQFF
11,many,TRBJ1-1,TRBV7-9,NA,TGTGCCAGCAGCTTTTCGACTGAAGCTTTCTTT,CASSFSTEAFF
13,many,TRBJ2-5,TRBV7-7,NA,TGTGCCAGCAGCTCCCCGGGGGAAGAGACCCAGTACTTC,CASSSPGEETQYF
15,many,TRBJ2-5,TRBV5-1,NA,TGCGCCAGCAGCTTGGTCAGCTTGGGCCAAGAGACCCAGTACTTC,CASSLVSLGQETQYF
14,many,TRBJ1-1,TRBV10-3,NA,TGTGCCATCAGTGGAGGACCCCCCGACGCTGAAGCTTTCTTT,CAISGGPPDAEAFF
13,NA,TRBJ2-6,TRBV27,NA,TGTGCCAGCAGTTTCGCCGGGGCCAACGTCCTGACTTTC,CASSFAGANVLTF
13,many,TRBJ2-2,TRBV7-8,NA,TGTGCCAGCAGCTTACCAGGGACCGGGGAGCTGTTTTTT,CASSLPGTGELFF